The T cell receptor (beta chain) under discussion was sequenced for a study of T cells expressing NK-cell markers (dated by TCRdb to 2020 to 2021). Turning to the overall study: TCR beta-chain repertoires were profiled in sorted CD3+CD56+NKG2C+, CD3+CD56+NKG2C- and CD3+CD56-NKG2C+ T-cell subsets from several donors. Among the eight sequenced donors, only one was HCMV-seronegative, while the other seven were HCMV-seropositive. The study sequenced eight donors, all healthy volunteers chosen at random: three men and five women. Libraries were sequenced as 2 x 150 bp reads on Illumina HiSeq 2000/2500, MiSeq or NextSeq.

A remark on this clonotype: The target of this receptor is not known.

To determine HCMV serostatus, a commercial ELISA kit was used to detect HCMV-specific IgG in serum. Ficoll density gradient centrifugation was used to isolate peripheral blood mononuclear cells from blood. Sequenced on an Illumina HiSeq 2000. 5'RACE template switching, by which a universal primer site and unique molecular identifiers were added, was used to make TCR beta cDNA libraries. cDNA synthesis was primed from the TCR beta constant segment, followed by two successive PCR amplification steps. In the source study's methods: MIGEC handled demultiplexing of the reads and grouping by UMI, while MiTCR was used to assemble and quantify clonotypes. To exclude erroneous sequences, only TCR cDNA sequences supported by at least two reads were retained. The tcR package was used for downstream repertoire analysis, with clonotypes matched between fractions based on CDR3 nucleotide sequence plus V segment. Antigen specificity was annotated against VDJdb with VDJmatch, allowing one amino acid substitution in CDR3. Following reprocessing of the reads by TCRdb, the data hold one row per CDR3 protein sequence and no DNA is available. The V and J calls and clone size are TCRdb's, not the authors'. The sample table includes 300,000 or so distinct CDR3 sequences. The ten largest clones take up 4% to 4.5% of the sample.

CDR1 and CDR2 are read off the germline V gene (reference sequence) as DFQATT and SNEGSKA. The cysteine opens and the phenylalanine closes a CDR3 of 12 amino acids. The coding DNA is unavailable. What the authors observed across the whole study: In several donors, the dominant CD3+CD56+NKG2C+ clonotypes were among the top 10 CD8+ clonotypes and accounted for about 1.0-7.5% of CD8+ T cells. Whether the expanded NKG2C-expressing T cell clones were specific for HCMV antigens remained unclear. Those dominant clonotypes were again the most abundant among CD3+CD56-NKG2C+ cells in a handful of donors, at about 25-65%.

The sequenced material came from blood T cells: a sorted CD56 or NKG2C T cell subset, CD4+ or CD8+ T cells, or bulk PBMC T cells (not recorded which). This receptor chain uses TRBV20-1 and TRBJ2-3; TCRdb's D call, TRBD1, is unchecked because there is no DNA. The TCR sequence derives from a woman between 18 and 70 years old in good health. For the CDR3, the sequence is CSRPGIGDTQYF.